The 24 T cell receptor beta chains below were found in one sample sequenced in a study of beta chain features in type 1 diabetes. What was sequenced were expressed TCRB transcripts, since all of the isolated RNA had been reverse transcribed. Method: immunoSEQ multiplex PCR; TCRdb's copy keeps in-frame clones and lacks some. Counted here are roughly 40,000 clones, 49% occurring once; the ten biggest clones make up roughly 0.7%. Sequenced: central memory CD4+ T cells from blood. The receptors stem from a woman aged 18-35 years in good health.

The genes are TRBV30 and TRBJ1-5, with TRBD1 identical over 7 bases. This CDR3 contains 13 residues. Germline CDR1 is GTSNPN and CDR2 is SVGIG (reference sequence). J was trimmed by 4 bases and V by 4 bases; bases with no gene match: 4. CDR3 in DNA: TGTGCCTGGACTTCACAGGGGAATCAGCCCCAGCATTTT. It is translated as CAWTSQGNQPQHF.

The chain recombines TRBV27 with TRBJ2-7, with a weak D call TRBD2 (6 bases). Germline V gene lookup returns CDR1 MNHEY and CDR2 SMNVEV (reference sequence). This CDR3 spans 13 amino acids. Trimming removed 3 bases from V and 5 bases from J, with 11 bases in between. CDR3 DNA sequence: TGTGCCAGCAGTTTTTCCTCGGGGGACGAGCAGTACTTC. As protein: CASSFSSGDEQYF.

The DNA for the CDR3 is TGTGCCAGCAGCGTAGGTCAGGGGGGTGAAGGGTACGAGCAGTACTTC. Encoded protein: CASSVGQGGEGYEQYF. The rearrangement links TRBV9 to TRBJ2-7, with D possibly TRBD1 on 7 matching bases. The V and J ends lost 0 bases and 4 bases respectively, with 17 bases between them. The CDR3 sequence is 16 residues long. The germline V gene has CDR1 SGDLS and CDR2 YYNGEE. Drawing the rest from reference TRBV9 and TRBJ2-7, the complete variable domain is DSGVTQTPKHLITATGQRVTLRCSPRSGDLSVYWYQQSLDQGLQFLIQYYNGEERAKGNILERFSAQQFPDLHSELNLSSLELGDSALYFCASSVGQGGEGYEQYFGPGTRLTVT.

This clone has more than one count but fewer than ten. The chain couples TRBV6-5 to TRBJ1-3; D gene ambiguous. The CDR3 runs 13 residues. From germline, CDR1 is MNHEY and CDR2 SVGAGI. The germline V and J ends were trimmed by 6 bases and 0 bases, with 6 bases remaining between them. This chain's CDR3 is CASRAPSGNTIYF. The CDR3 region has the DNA TGTGCCAGCAGGGCCCCCTCTGGAAACACCATATATTTT.

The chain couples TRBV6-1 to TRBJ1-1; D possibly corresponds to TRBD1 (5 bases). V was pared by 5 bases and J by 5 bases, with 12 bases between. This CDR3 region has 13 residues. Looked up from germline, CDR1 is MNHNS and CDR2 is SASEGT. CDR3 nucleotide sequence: TGTGCCAGCAGTAGCGGGGGGTGGACTGAAGCTTTCTTT. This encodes CASSSGGWTEAFF.

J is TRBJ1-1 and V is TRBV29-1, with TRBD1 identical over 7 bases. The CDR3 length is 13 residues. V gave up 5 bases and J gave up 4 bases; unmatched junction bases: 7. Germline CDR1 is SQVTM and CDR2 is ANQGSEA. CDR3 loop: CSVKEGASTEAFF. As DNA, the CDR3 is TGCAGCGTTAAGGAGGGGGCGAGCACTGAAGCTTTCTTT.

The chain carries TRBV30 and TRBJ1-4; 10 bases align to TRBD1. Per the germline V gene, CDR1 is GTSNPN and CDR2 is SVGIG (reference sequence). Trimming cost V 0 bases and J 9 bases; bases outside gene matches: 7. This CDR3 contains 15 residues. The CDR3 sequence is CAWSVLGQGTQKLFF. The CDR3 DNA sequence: TGTGCCTGGAGTGTCTTGGGACAGGGGACGCAAAAACTGTTTTTT. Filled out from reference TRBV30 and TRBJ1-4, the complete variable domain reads SQTIHQWPATLVQPVGSPLSLECTVEGTSNPNLYWYRQAAGRGLQLLFYSVGIGQISSEVPQNLSASRPQDRQFILSSKKLLLSDSGFYLCAWSVLGQGTQKLFFGSGTQLSVL.

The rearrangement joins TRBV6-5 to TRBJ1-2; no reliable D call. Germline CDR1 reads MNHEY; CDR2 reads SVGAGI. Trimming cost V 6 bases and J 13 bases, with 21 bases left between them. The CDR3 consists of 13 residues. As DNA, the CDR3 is TGTGCCAGCAGCGCCAGGAACCTAATGCCCAGCACCTTC. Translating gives CASSARNLMPSTF.

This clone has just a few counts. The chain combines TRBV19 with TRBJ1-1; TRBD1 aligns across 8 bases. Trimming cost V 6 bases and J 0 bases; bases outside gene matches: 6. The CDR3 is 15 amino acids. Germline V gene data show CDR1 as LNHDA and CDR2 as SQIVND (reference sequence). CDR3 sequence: CASSDRGRLNTEAFF. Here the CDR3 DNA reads TGTGCCAGTAGCGACAGGGGCAGATTGAACACTGAAGCTTTCTTT.

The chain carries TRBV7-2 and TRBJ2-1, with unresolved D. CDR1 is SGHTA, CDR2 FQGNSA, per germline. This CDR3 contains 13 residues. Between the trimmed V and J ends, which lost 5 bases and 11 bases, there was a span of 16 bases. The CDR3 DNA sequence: TGTGCCAGCAGCCAAGAGGTAAAGAGGAAGCAGTTCTTC. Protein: CASSQEVKRKQFF.

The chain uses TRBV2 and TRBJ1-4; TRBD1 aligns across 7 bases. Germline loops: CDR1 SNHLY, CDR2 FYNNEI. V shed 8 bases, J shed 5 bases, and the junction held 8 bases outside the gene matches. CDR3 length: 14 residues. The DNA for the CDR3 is TGTGCCAGCCTAAGGACAGGCGGGAATGAAAAACTGTTTTTT. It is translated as CASLRTGGNEKLFF.

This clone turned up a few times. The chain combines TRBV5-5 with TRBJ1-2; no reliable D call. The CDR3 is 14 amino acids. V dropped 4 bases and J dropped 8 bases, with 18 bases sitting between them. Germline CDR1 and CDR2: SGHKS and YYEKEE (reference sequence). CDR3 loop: CASSNPGRDRGYTF. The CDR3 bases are TGTGCCAGCAGCAACCCTGGTCGGGATCGGGGCTACACCTTC.

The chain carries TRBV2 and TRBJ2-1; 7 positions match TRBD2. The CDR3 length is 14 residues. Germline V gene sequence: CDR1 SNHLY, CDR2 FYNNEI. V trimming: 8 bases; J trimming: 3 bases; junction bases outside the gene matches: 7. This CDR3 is CASGKLAIYNEQFF. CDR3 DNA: TGTGCCAGCGGCAAACTAGCGATCTACAATGAGCAGTTCTTC.

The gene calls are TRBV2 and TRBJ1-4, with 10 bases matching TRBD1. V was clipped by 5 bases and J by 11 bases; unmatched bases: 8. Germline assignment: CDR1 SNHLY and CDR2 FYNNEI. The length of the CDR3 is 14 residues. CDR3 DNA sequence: TGTGCCAGCAGTAATCCCGGGACAGGGGTTAAACTGTTTTTT. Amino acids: CASSNPGTGVKLFF.

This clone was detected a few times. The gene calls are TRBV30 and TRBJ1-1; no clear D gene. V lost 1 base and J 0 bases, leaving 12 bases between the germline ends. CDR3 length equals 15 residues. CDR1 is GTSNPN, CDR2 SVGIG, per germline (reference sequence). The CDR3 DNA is TGTGCCTGGAGTGGCCCAGGTGATATGAACACTGAAGCTTTCTTT. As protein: CAWSGPGDMNTEAFF.

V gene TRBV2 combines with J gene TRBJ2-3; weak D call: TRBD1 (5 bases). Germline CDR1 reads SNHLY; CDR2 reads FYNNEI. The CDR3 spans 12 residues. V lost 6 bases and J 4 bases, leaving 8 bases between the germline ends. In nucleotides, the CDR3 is TGTGCCAGCAGGCAGGGCGCAGATACGCAGTATTTT. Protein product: CASRQGADTQYF.

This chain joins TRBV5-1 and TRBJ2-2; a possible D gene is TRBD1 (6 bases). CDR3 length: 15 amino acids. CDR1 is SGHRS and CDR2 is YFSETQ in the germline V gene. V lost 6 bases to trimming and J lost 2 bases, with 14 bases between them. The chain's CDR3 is CASNGNRANTGELFF. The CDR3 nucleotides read TGCGCCAGCAATGGCAACAGGGCCAACACCGGGGAGCTGTTTTTT.

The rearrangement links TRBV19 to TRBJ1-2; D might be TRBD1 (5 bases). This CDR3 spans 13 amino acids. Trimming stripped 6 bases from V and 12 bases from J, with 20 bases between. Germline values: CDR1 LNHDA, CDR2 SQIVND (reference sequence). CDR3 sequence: CASSKGPPGGDTF. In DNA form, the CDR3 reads TGTGCCAGTAGCAAGGGACCGCCGGGAGGGGACACCTTC.

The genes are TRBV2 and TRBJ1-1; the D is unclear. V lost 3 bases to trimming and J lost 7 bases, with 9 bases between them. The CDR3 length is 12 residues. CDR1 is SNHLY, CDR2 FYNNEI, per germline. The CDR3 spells CASSDSRVEAFF. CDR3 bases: TGTGCCAGCAGTGATAGCCGAGTTGAAGCTTTCTTT. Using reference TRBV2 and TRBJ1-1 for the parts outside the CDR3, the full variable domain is EPEVTQTPSHQVTQMGQEVILRCVPISNHLYFYWYRQILGQKVEFLVSFYNNEISEKSEIFDDQFSVERPDGSNFTLKIRSTKLEDSAMYFCASSDSRVEAFFGQGTRLTVV.

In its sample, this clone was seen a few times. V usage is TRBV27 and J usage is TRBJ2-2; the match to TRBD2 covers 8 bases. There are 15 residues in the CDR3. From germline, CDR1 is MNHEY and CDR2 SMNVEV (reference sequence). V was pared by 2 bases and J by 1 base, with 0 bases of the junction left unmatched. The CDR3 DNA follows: TGTGCCAGCAGTTTAAGCGGGAGGAACACCGGGGAGCTGTTTTTT. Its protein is CASSLSGRNTGELFF.

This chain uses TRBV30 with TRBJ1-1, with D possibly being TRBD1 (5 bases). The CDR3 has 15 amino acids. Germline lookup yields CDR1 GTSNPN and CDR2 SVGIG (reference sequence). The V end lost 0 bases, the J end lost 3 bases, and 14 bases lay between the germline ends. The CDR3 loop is CAWSVWGGRDTEAFF. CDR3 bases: TGTGCCTGGAGTGTATGGGGGGGGAGGGACACTGAAGCTTTCTTT.

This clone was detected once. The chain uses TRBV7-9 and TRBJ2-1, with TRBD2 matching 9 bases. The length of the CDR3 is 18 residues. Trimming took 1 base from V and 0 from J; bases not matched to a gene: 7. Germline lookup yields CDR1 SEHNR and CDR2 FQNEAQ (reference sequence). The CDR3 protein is CASSLGGLAVSSYNEQFF. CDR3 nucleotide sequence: TGTGCCAGCAGCTTAGGGGGACTAGCAGTAAGCTCCTACAATGAGCAGTTCTTC.

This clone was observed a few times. CDR3 nucleotide sequence: TGTGCCTGGAGTGGAGTTGAACAAGAGACCCAGTACTTC. Encoded protein: CAWSGVEQETQYF. J is TRBJ2-5 and V is TRBV30, with D uncertain. Germline CDR1 and CDR2: GTSNPN and SVGIG (reference sequence). The CDR3 has 13 amino acids. V dropped 1 base and J dropped 2 bases, with 8 bases sitting between them.

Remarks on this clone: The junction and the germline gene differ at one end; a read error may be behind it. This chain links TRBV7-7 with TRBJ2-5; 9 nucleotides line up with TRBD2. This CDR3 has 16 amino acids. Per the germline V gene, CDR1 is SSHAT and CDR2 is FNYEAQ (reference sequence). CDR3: CASSLVAGGPVETQYF. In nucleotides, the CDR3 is TGTGCTAGCAGCTTAGTGGCGGGGGGGCCCGTAGAGACCCAGTACTTC. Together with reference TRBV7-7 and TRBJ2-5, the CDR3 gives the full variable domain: GAGVSQSPRYKVTKRGQDVTLRCDPISSHATLYWYQQALGQGPEFLTYFNYEAQPDKSGLPSDRFSAERPEGSISTLTIQRTEQRDSAMYRCASSLVAGGPVETQYFGPGTRLLVL.